This T cell receptor beta chain was observed in a study of T-cell reconstitution after alpha-beta-depleted transplantation in children. Findings and caveats of the study: T-cell counts and diversity were attributed mostly to newly produced T cells one year after transplant. The origin of alpha-beta T cells about two months after transplant was reportedly several hundred expanded graft clones.

Unique molecular identifiers featured in how the TCRbeta library was prepared. TCRdb itself ran the PCR reads through MiXCR, one entry per CDR3 protein. This table holds 900,000 or so distinct CDR3 sequences, 16% found once. On this clonotype: What it binds is unknown.

The source is a male patient between 5 and 17 years old who had a stem cell transplant for acute lymphoblastic leukemia, so the T cells may come from the graft donor. This material consisted of PBMCs, mostly from graft donor cells, taken 360 days after TCRalphabeta/CD19-depleted stem cell transplant.

CDR3 in DNA: TGTGCCAGCAGCTCCCCAGACCCCTACGAGCAGTACTTC. Translation gives CASSSPDPYEQYF. The gene calls are TRBV7-9 and TRBJ2-7; D call uncertain. The germline V gene has CDR1 SEHNR and CDR2 FQNEAQ (reference sequence). The ends were cut back, 4 bases at V and 2 bases at J, with 9 bases in the middle. The CDR3 extends over 13 amino acids. Looking up the rest from reference TRBV7-9 and TRBJ2-7 gives the full variable domain: DTGVSQNPRHKITKRGQNVTFRCDPISEHNRLYWYRQTLGQGPEFLTYFQNEAQLEKSRLLSDRFSAERPKGSFSTLEIQRTEQGDSAMYLCASSSPDPYEQYFGPGTRLTVT.